The present TCR beta chain was sequenced within a study of molecular identifiers for immune sequencing clone quantification. The germline V gene has CDR1 DFQATT and CDR2 SNEGSKA (reference sequence). CDR3 length: 15 amino acids. General observations from the study: Among effectors, clones above 20 RNA copies held over 98% of molecules; among naive cells, under 1%. Molecules of identical TCR sharing a barcode could underestimate highly expanded clone sizes.

Previously described methods and listed TCR primers were used for bulk TCR libraries. A single record per CDR3 protein comes from TCRdb applying MiXCR to the PCR reads. In the table there are around 94,000 distinct CDR3 sequences, about 35% of which are singletons. In the case of this clonotype: Antigen specificity is unknown. The junction differs from germline at one of its ends, possibly a read error.

The V call is TRBV20-1, the J call TRBJ2-7; unclear D gene. Sequenced: naive CD8+ T cells from blood, with Jurkat cell RNA spiked in. Subset of the sample: FACS-sorted CD8+CD4-CCR7+CD45RA+ naive T cells. The origin of this receptor is a human donor in good health. Some libraries in this study had Jurkat cell RNA spiked in. This CDR3 is CSARDGDSISYEQYF. CDR3 DNA sequence: TGCAGTGCTAGAGATGGGGATTCTATCTCCTACGAGCAGTATTTC.